These T cell receptor beta chains were read from a single sample in a study of T-cell reconstitution after alpha-beta-depleted transplantation in children. In TCRdb, the PCR reads were re-called with MiXCR into one record per CDR3 protein. The sample carries 700,000 to 950,000 distinct CDR3 sequences, less than 20% recorded once. The sample consisted of PBMCs, mostly from graft donor cells, taken 360 days after TCRalphabeta/CD19-depleted stem cell transplant. The source is a male patient between 10 and 17 years old who had a stem cell transplant for acute lymphoblastic leukemia, so the T cells may come from the graft donor. Each CDR3 is given with its conserved first and last residue. Fields, in order: V gene, D gene, clone size, J gene, CDR3 DNA, CDR3 protein. A D gene is named only where the DNA matches it firmly. Clone sizes are given selectively: once, few, many, or a class where the clone is expanded.

>TRBV7-9|.|.|TRBJ2-7
TGTGCCAGCAGCCCGAAGGCGGGCTACGAGCAGTACTTC
CASSPKAGYEQYF
>TRBV5-1|TRBD1|few|TRBJ2-5
TGCGCCAGCAGCTTGGAGACAGGGGGTCAGGAGACCCAGTACTTC
CASSLETGGQETQYF
>TRBV7-9|.|.|TRBJ2-3
TGTGTAGTAACAGATACGCAGTATTTT
CVVTDTQYF
>TRBV11-1|.|.|TRBJ2-7
TGTGCCAGCAGCCCCACGAGGGCTAGCAGGTTCTACGAGCAGTACTTC
CASSPTRASRFYEQYF
>TRBV27|TRBD1|few|TRBJ2-7
TGTGCCAGCCGGTGGGCAGGGGGCTACGAGCAGTACTTC
CASRWAGGYEQYF
>TRBV2|.|.|TRBJ2-5
TGTGCCAGCAGTCCAAACAGGGCCCGGGGGGAGACCCAGTACTTC
CASSPNRARGETQYF
>TRBV20-1|.|many|TRBJ1-1
TGCAGTGCTAGAGATCACGGCGGCCCCGCTTTCTTT
CSARDHGGPAFF
>TRBV29-1|.|.|TRBJ2-3
TGCAGCGTTGGTAGAGGGCCAGATACGCAGTATTTT
CSVGRGPDTQYF
>TRBV20-1|TRBD2|.|TRBJ2-7
TGCAGTGCTAGACCCCTTAGCCTAGCGGGACCCTACGAGCAGTACTTC
CSARPLSLAGPYEQYF
>TRBV5-1|.|few|TRBJ1-2
TGCGCCAGCAGCTTTTCGGGGACCGCGAATGGCTACACCTTC
CASSFSGTANGYTF
>TRBV5-1|.|.|TRBJ1-1
TGCGCCAGCAGCTTGAGCTCGGATCCGGTGGCTTTCTTT
CASSLSSDPVAFF
>TRBV11-2|.|.|TRBJ2-2
TGTGCCAGCAGCTTCGGACGTTATTTAGGGGAGCTGTTTTTT
CASSFGRYLGELFF
>TRBV5-1|.|many|TRBJ1-1
TGCGCCAGCAGCTTGGTTGGGGGAGGCGGAACTGAAGCTTTCTTT
CASSLVGGGGTEAFF
>TRBV7-2|.|many|TRBJ2-7
TGTGCCAGCAGCTTAATCCTACTCTCCTACGAGCAGTACTTC
CASSLILLSYEQYF
>TRBV18|.|.|TRBJ2-1
TGTGCCAGCTCACTCATCAGGGTTAGGTCCTACAATGAGCAGTTCTTC
CASSLIRVRSYNEQFF
>TRBV20-1|.|.|TRBJ2-1
TGCAGTGCTAGAGACCCCGGGGACATGTACAATGAGCAGTTCTTC
CSARDPGDMYNEQFF
>TRBV19|.|.|TRBJ2-1
TGTGCCAGTAGTATACTAGGCAGATACAATGAGCAGTTCTTC
CASSILGRYNEQFF
>TRBV7-6|.|.|TRBJ2-1
TGTGCCAGCAGCTACAGGGCCTATCCCGCCTTCAATGAGCAGTTCTTC
CASSYRAYPAFNEQFF
>TRBV12-3/TRBV12-4|.|.|TRBJ2-7
TGTGCCAGCACCTTGGAGGGAGGACCCTTCTACGAGCAGTACTTC
CASTLEGGPFYEQYF
>TRBV11-3|TRBD2|.|TRBJ2-1
TGTGCCAGCAGTTTTGCGGGACTAGCGGTGGACAATGAGCAGTTCTTC
CASSFAGLAVDNEQFF
>TRBV9|.|.|TRBJ1-3
TGTGCCAGCAGCTTCAGCTCCGGGACTTCGACTGGAAACACCATATATTTT
CASSFSSGTSTGNTIYF
>TRBV7-2|.|.|TRBJ2-1
TGTGCCAGCAGCTTAACGTTCTCCTCCAGGGTTAACAATGAGCAGTTCTTC
CASSLTFSSRVNNEQFF
>TRBV11-2|.|.|TRBJ1-1
TGTGCCAGCAGCTCAGTCGGTCCGTGGAGAAGGGGAGAAGCTTTCTTT
CASSSVGPWRRGEAFF
>TRBV5-1|TRBD2|few|TRBJ2-7
TGCGCCAGCAGCTTGGCCGTAGCGGGAGGGCCATACGAGCAGTACTTC
CASSLAVAGGPYEQYF
>TRBV5-1|TRBD2|many|TRBJ2-7
TGCGCCAGCAGCCTACCAGGGGGACTAGCGGGATACGAGCAGTACTTC
CASSLPGGLAGYEQYF
>TRBV27|.|few|TRBJ1-1
TGTGCCAGCAGTTTAGCACAGGGAGTCACTGAAGCTTTCTTT
CASSLAQGVTEAFF
>TRBV6-1|TRBD2|.|TRBJ2-7
TGTGCCAGCAGTCGTCCGGGACTAGCGGCCTCCTACGAGCAGTACTTC
CASSRPGLAASYEQYF
>TRBV29-1|.|few|TRBJ2-7
TGCAGCGTTGAAGATCAGGGTTACGAGCAGTACTTC
CSVEDQGYEQYF